Described below is a single T cell receptor (delta chain) sequence and its context. Antigen unknown. TCRdb's listed protein matches a much larger clone and diverges from this DNA's translation at residue 15, likely through a read error; the protein shown comes from the DNA. This record comes from a study of γδ T cells in repeated Plasmodium falciparum infection. Study-wide background: Samples were taken at baseline, before some infections, and 21 days after each.

TCRdb re-identified clones in the multiplex PCR reads via CATT. The sample has tens of thousands of delta-chain clones; over 0.75% are singletons. Study outcomes and limitations: Over time and infection, Vgamma9/Vdelta2+ repertoires remained highly stable and polyclonal. Compared with Australian children, Malian Vdelta2-negative repertoires seemed more clonal, less diverse, less shared.

Germline-derived CDR1 and CDR2 are GEAIGNYY and EKD. The CDR3 totals 17 residues. Vgamma9/Vdelta2+ and Vdelta2-negative gammadelta T cells were flow-sorted from PBMC for bulk sequencing. Sequenced input: gamma-delta T cells from blood. This clonotype was sampled from a pool of human donors (malaria-infected and uninfected, not separated). TRDV2 is the V gene, and the J gene was not called; TRDD3, the D gene given by the table, was not confirmed from the DNA. CDR3: CACDSPASGGYTDKPIF. The CDR3 nucleotides are TGTGCCTGTGACTCCCCCGCCAGTGGGGGATACACCGATAAACCCATCTTT.